The source of this TCR beta chain is a study of blood T cell repertoires in COVID-19. As for the study in general: Italy, Spain and the United States were the sources of the convalescent and acute COVID-19 samples. In each case, the material was cDNA or gDNA derived from T cells, B-cell-depleted T cells, or PBMCs.

Trimming took 5 bases from V and 11 from J, leaving 23 bases between them. The V gene's germline CDR1 is LNHDA and CDR2 SQIVND (reference sequence). The CDR3 sequence is 15 residues long. In the study's own analysis: Reference gene primer amplification yielded estimated nucleated cell counts. This table comes from immunoSEQ multiplex PCR, and its TCRdb copy is limited to in-frame clones, with some not included. Clone size and the V and J calls come from that table; the DNA yielded D and trimming. The table shows some 240,000 clones, with about nine tenths occurring only once. Sequencing was carried out using peripheral blood. This chain uses TRBV19 with TRBJ2-3; tentative D call: TRBD2 (6 bases). This receptor was obtained from a man aged 60 to 75 who had recovered from COVID-19. CDR3 loop: CASSPGPSSGEKQYF. For the CDR3, the DNA is TGTGCCAGTAGTCCGGGACCAAGTTCGGGGGAGAAGCAGTATTTT.